This T cell receptor beta chain stems from a study of neoadjuvant anti-PD-1 for oral cavity cancer. Study background: Most patients had three to four biweekly doses of 3 mg/kg nivolumab before resection.

TCRdb keeps only in-frame clones here, not all; method: immunoSEQ multiplex PCR. Here the sample spans tens of thousands of clones, 84% being singletons. This clone appeared a single time. Its antigen remains unknown. Analysis of PBMCs was direct, with no culture step. Study conclusions and caveats: Higher pretreatment Treg/Th17 ratios tracked higher pretreatment blood clonality. PBMC Gini-index clonality exceeded responders' in non-responders post-nivolumab.

Per the germline V gene, CDR1 is MNHEY and CDR2 is SVGAGI. CDR3 size: 15 residues. Trimming pared 8 bases from V and 4 bases from J, leaving 17 bases between. This sequence joins TRBV6-5 and TRBJ2-2, with TRBD2 as a possible D gene (5 bases). The TCR was taken from a person aged 40 to 85 with oral cavity squamous cell carcinoma. The sample in question was PBMCs, obtained before nivolumab (anti-PD-1) treatment. The CDR3 loop is CASRIRSGFTGELFF. The CDR3 coding sequence is TGTGCCAGCCGAATCCGGTCGGGGTTCACCGGGGAGCTGTTTTTT.